The source of this TCR beta chain is a study of blood T cell repertoires in COVID-19. Study background: Some COVID-19 samples were acute and others convalescent; all came from the United States, Italy and Spain.

In the original processing: For nucleated cells, counts were estimated from reference gene primer amplification. Only in-frame clones appear in the TCRdb table, and some are missing; sequencing was by immunoSEQ multiplex PCR. D and trimming were read from the DNA, whereas the V and J calls and clone size are those reported in that table. The data show fewer than 180,000 clones, more than 80% seen once. The V segment lost 5 bases and the J segment 9 bases; nucleotides outside the gene matches: 10. Germline V gene sequence: CDR1 LNHDA, CDR2 SQIVND (reference sequence). The CDR3 loop spans 14 amino acids.

This sequence joins TRBV19 and TRBJ2-1, with 7 bases that match TRBD2. The sequence was obtained from a man in his 70s with acute or convalescent COVID-19. Sequenced input: peripheral blood. CDR3 bases: TGTGCCAGTAGTGGGAGGGTCCAGGGTGGTGAGCAGTTCTTC. Amino acids: CASSGRVQGGEQFF.